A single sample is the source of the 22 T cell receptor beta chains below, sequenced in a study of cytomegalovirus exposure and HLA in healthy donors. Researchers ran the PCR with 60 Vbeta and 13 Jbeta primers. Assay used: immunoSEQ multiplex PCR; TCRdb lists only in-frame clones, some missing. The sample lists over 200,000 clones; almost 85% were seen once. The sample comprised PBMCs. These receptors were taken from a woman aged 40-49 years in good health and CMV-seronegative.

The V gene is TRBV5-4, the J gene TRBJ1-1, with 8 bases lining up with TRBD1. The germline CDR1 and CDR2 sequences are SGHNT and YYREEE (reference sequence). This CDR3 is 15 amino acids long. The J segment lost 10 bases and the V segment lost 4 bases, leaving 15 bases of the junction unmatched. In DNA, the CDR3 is TGTGCCAGCAGCGGACCAGGGGGCGCTGGGGGGGGAGCTTTCTTT. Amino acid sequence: CASSGPGGAGGGAFF.

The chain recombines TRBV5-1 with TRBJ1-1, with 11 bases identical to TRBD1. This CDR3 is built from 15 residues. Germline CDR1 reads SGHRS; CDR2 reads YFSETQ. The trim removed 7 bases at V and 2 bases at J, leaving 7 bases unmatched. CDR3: CASAVGQGGNTEAFF. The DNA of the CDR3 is TGCGCCAGCGCAGTGGGACAGGGGGGAAACACTGAAGCTTTCTTT.

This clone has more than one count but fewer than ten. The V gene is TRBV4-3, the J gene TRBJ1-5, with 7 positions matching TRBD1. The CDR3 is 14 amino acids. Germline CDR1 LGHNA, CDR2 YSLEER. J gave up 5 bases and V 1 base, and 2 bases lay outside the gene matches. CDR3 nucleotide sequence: TGCGCCAGCAGCCAAGGAGACAGGGATCAGCCCCAGCATTTT. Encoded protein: CASSQGDRDQPQHF.

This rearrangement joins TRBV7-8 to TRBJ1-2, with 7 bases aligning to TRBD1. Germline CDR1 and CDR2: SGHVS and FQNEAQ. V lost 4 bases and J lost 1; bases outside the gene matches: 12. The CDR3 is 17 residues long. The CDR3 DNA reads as TGTGCCAGCAGCTCAAGACAGGGCGCTCAGGATAACTATGGCTACACCTTC. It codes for CASSSRQGAQDNYGYTF.

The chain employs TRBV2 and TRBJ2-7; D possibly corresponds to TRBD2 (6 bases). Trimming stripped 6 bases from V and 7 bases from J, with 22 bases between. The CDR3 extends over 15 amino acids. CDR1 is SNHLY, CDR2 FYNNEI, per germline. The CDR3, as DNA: TGTGCCAGCAGGTTCACGGAGGGGCTCGTACGGGAGCAGTACTTC. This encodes CASRFTEGLVREQYF.

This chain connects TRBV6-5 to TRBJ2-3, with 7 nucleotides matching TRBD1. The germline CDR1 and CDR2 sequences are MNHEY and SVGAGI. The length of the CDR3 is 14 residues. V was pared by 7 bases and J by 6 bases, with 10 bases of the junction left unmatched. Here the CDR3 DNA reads TGTGCCAGCAACAACAGGGGAGTCTCGGATACGCAGTATTTT. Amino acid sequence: CASNNRGVSDTQYF.

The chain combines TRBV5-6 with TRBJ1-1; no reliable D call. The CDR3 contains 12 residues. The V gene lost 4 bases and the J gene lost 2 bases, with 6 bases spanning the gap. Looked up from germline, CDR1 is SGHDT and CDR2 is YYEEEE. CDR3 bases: TGTGCCAGCAGCCTCTCCAACACTGAAGCTTTCTTT. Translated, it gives CASSLSNTEAFF.

This CDR3 reads CASSPGIYEQYF. CDR3 coding DNA: TGTGCCAGCAGCCCCGGGATCTACGAGCAGTACTTC. The V gene is TRBV16, the J gene TRBJ2-7; perhaps TRBD2 as D (5 bases). V lost 4 bases and J 3 bases, leaving 7 bases between the germline ends. The CDR3 has 12 residues. Germline loops: CDR1 KGHSY, CDR2 FQNENV.

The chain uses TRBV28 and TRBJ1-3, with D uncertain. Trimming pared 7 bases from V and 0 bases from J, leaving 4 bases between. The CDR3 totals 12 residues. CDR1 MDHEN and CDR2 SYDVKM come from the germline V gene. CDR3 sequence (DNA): TGTGCCAGCACCTACTCTGGAAACACCATATATTTT. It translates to CASTYSGNTIYF.

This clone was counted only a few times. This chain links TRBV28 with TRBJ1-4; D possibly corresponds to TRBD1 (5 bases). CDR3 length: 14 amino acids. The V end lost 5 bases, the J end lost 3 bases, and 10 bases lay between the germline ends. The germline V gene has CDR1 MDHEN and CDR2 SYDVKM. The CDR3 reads CASSAGGANEKLFF. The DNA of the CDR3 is TGTGCCAGCAGTGCCGGAGGGGCTAATGAAAAACTGTTTTTT.

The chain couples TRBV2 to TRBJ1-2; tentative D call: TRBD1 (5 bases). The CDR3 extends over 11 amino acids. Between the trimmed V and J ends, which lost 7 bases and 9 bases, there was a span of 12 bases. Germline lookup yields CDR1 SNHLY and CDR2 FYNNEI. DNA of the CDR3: TGTGCCAGCAAACCGGGACTCAGCTACACCTTC. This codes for CASKPGLSYTF.

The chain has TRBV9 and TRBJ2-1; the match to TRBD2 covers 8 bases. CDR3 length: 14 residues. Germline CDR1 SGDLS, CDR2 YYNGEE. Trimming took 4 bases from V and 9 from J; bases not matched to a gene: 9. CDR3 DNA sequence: TGTGCCAGCAGCCCTGGTGTAGCGGGGAGTGAGCAGTTCTTC. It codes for CASSPGVAGSEQFF. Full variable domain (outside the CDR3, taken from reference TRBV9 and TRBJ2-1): DSGVTQTPKHLITATGQRVTLRCSPRSGDLSVYWYQQSLDQGLQFLIQYYNGEERAKGNILERFSAQQFPDLHSELNLSSLELGDSALYFCASSPGVAGSEQFFGPGTRLTVL.

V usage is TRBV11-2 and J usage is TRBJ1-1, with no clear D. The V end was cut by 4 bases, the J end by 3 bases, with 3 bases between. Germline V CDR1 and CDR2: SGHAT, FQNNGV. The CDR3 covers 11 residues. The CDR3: CASSSYTEAFF. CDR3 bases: TGTGCCAGCAGCTCCTACACTGAAGCTTTCTTT.

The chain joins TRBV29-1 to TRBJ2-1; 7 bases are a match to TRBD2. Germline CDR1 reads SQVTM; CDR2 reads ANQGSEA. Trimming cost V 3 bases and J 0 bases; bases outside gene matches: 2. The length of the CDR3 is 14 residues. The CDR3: CSVEGTTSYNEQFF. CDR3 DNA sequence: TGCAGCGTTGAGGGGACTACCTCCTACAATGAGCAGTTCTTC.

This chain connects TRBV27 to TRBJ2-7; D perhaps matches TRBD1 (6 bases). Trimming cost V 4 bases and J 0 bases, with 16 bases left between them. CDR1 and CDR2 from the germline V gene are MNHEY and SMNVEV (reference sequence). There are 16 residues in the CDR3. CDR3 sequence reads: CASSSFGQQVSYEQYF. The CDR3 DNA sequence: TGTGCCAGCAGTTCTTTTGGACAGCAAGTCTCCTACGAGCAGTACTTC.

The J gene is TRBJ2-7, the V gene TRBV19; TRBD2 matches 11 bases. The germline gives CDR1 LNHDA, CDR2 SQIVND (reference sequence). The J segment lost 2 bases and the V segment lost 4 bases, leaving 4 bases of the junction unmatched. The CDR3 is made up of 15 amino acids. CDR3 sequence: CASSNLAGGTYEQYF. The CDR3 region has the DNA TGTGCCAGTAGTAACCTAGCGGGAGGAACCTACGAGCAGTACTTC.

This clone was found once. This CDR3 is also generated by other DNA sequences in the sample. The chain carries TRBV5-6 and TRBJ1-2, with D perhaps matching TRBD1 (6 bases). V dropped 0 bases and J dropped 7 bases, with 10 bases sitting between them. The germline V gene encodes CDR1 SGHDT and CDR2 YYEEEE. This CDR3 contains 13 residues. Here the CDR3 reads CASSLAGVGGYTF. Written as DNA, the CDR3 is TGTGCCAGCAGCTTGGCAGGGGTCGGTGGCTACACCTTC.

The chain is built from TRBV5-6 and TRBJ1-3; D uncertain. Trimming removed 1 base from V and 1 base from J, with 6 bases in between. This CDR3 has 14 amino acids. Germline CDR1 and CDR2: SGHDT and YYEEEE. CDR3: CASSLPQSGNTIYF. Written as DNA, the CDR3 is TGTGCCAGCAGCTTGCCTCAGTCTGGAAACACCATATATTTT.

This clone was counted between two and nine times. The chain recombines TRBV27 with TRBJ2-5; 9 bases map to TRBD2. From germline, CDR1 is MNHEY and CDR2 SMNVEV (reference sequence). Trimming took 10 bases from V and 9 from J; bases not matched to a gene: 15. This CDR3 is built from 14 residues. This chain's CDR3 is CATNSGGPMSAQYF. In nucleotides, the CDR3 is TGTGCCACCAATAGCGGGGGCCCGATGTCCGCCCAGTACTTC.

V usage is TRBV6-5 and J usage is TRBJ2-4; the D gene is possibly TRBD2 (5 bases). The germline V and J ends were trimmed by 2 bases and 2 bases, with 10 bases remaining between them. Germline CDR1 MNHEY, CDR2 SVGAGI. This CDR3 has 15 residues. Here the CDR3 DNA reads TGTGCCAGCAGTTACGGGCCGGGGTCCAAAAACATTCAGTACTTC. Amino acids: CASSYGPGSKNIQYF.

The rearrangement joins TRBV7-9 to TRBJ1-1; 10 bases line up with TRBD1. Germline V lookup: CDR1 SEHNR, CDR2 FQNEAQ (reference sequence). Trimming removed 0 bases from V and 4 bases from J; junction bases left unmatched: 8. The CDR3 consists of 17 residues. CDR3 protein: CASSLAETGGSGTEAFF. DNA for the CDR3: TGTGCCAGCAGCTTAGCGGAGACAGGGGGCAGCGGCACTGAAGCTTTCTTT.

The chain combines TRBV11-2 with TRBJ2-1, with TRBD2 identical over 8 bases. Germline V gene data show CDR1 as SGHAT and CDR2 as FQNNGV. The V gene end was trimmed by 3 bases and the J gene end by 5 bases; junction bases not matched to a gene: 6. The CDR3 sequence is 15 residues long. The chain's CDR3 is CASSFPGGPHNEQFF. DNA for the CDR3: TGTGCCAGCAGCTTTCCGGGGGGGCCCCACAATGAGCAGTTCTTC. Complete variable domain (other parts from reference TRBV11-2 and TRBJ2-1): EAGVAQSPRYKIIEKRQSVAFWCNPISGHATLYWYQQILGQGPKLLIQFQNNGVVDDSQLPKDRFSAERLKGVDSTLKIQPAKLEDSAVYLCASSFPGGPHNEQFFGPGTRLTVL.